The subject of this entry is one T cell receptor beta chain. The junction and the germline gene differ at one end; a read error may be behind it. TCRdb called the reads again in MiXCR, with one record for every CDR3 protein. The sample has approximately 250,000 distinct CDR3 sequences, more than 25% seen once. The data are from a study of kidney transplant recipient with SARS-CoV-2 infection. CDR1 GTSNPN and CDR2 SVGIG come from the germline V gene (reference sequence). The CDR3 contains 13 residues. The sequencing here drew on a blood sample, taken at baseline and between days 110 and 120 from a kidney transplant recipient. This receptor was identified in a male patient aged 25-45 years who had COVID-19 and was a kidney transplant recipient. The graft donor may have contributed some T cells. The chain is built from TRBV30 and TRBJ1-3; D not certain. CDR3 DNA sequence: TGTGCCTGGAGTGCTGGGCATGGAAACACCGTATATTTT. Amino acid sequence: CAWSAGHGNTVYF. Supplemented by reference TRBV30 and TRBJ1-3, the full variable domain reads SQTIHQWPATLVQPVGSPLSLECTVEGTSNPNLYWYRQAAGRGLQLLFYSVGIGQISSEVPQNLSASRPQDRQFILSSKKLLLSDSGFYLCAWSAGHGNTVYFGEGSWLTVV.